This entry concerns a single TCR beta chain. Its matching antigen is unknown. The data belong to a study of shared clonotypes between healthy human individuals. Study information: Each donor contributed plates that comprised three CD4 naive, three CD4 memory, two CD8 naive and one CD8 memory. General study results and limits: The generation probabilities recorded for non-shared clonotypes fell below those of clonotypes shared by all four donors. Having only a few donors restricted how much genetic and exposure-history diversity was captured.

There are 17 residues in the CDR3. Germline V gene lookup returns CDR1 SGHTA and CDR2 FQGNSA. V gave up 1 base and J gave up 5 bases; unmatched junction bases: 9. The naive CD8 subset, CD45RO-negative cells positively selected for CCR7, excluded terminally differentiated effector memory CD45RA+ cells. Several immunoSEQ plates held equal portions of the genomic DNA taken from each subset. Data came from immunoSEQ multiplex PCR; TCRdb stores just in-frame clones and leaves some out. This sample has roughly 650,000 clones, with approximately 96% found just once. Sequenced sample: naive CD8+ T cells sorted from blood. The TCR originated in a woman in her thirties in good health. This chain uses TRBV7-2 with TRBJ2-1; 9 nucleotides match TRBD2. CDR3 amino acids: CASSLVGLAGPDNEQFF. The CDR3 bases are TGTGCCAGCAGCTTAGTTGGTCTAGCGGGACCTGACAATGAGCAGTTCTTC.